This TCR beta chain was identified in a study of T cell changes during pregnancy in multiple sclerosis. Profiled with immunoSEQ multiplex PCR; TCRdb holds only in-frame clones, not every one. The data hold approximately 53,000 clones, with around 90% observed a single time. The CDR3 sequence is 18 residues long. Germline CDR1 SGHAT, CDR2 FQDESV (reference sequence). The germline V and J ends were trimmed by 4 bases and 6 bases, with 25 bases remaining between them. The origin of this receptor is a female donor with multiple sclerosis, enrolled in a pregnancy study. The chain links TRBV11-1 to TRBJ2-4; TRBD1 might be the D (6 bases). The input for sequencing was CD4+ T cells from peripheral blood mononuclear cells, taken in the second trimester of pregnancy. The CDR3 spells CASSYKTFLQGGRNIQYF. The CDR3 DNA reads as TGTGCCAGCAGCTACAAGACGTTCCTACAGGGTGGTAGAAACATTCAGTACTTC.